This T cell receptor beta chain emerged from a study of human T cells and chemical hapten exposure. Study context: Diphenylcyclopropenone was applied weekly to patients' scalps across the roughly 25-week study.

Regarding time point: pre-sensitization, week 0. Treatment noted: therapeutic diphenylcyclopropenone sensitization with weekly scalp DPC. The authors' processing: Samples ranged from roughly 23,224 to 700,000 TCRs, with a median of roughly 96,000. TCRdb processed the RACE reads anew with MiXCR; each CDR3 protein has one entry. These V and J calls derive from TCRdb rather than the authors' analysis. This table has about 300,000 distinct CDR3 sequences, around 5.5% appearing once. The CDR3 totals 13 residues. Trimming took off 6 bases at V and 2 bases at J, with 9 bases between the two ends. Germline lookup yields CDR1 ENHRY and CDR2 SYGVKD.

The receptor's source is a woman in her late teens or twenties with alopecia areata. Some clones in this sample may be carry-over from other donors' samples. The chain has TRBV10-3 and TRBJ2-3; perhaps D is TRBD1 or TRBD2 (5 bases each). The sequences come from whole blood, collected in connection with sensitization to the hapten diphenylcyclopropenone (DPC). This chain's CDR3 is CAISGDPTDTQYF. The CDR3 DNA is TGTGCCATCAGCGGGGACCCCACAGATACGCAGTATTTT.